The 19 T cell receptor beta chains in this list originate from one sample, sequenced in a study of blood T cell repertoires in COVID-19. Profiled with immunoSEQ multiplex PCR; TCRdb holds only in-frame clones, not every one. The data contain around 180,000 clones, 75% to 85% of them seen just once; the ten biggest clones take up about 12%. The source material was peripheral blood. These TCRs come from a woman of 80 years or more with COVID-19, enrolled during active disease.

This clone was recorded a few times. This chain joins TRBV24-1 and TRBJ2-5, with 9 nucleotides matching TRBD1. The CDR3 runs 16 residues. Germline V lookup: CDR1 KGHDR, CDR2 SFDVKD. V was clipped by 2 bases and J by 5 bases; unmatched bases: 8. CDR3: CATSDYSGTGHETQYF. The CDR3 DNA sequence: TGTGCCACCAGTGATTATTCCGGGACAGGGCACGAGACCCAGTACTTC.

The chain joins TRBV3-1 (or the pseudogene TRBV3-2) to TRBJ2-2; D might be TRBD2 (5 bases). This CDR3 contains 15 residues. From germline, CDR1 is LGHDT and CDR2 YNNKEL (reference sequence). Between the trimmed V and J ends, which lost 5 bases and 4 bases, there was a span of 14 bases. CDR3 sequence reads: CASSEAGLSTGELFF. The CDR3, as DNA: TGTGCCAGCAGCGAAGCAGGACTGTCCACCGGGGAGCTGTTTTTT.

This clone was picked up a small number of times. This chain links TRBV6-2 or TRBV6-3 with TRBJ2-7, with 9 bases identical to TRBD1. This CDR3 has 16 amino acids. V was pared by 5 bases and J by 2 bases, with 10 bases of the junction left unmatched. Germline lookup yields CDR1 MNHEY and CDR2 SVGEGT. CDR3 residues: CASSPRTGEGTYEQYF. The CDR3 DNA follows: TGTGCCAGCAGTCCCCGGACAGGGGAGGGCACCTACGAGCAGTACTTC.

This clone has only a few counts. The rearrangement uses TRBV2 and TRBJ1-6, with D uncertain. The germline V gene has CDR1 SNHLY and CDR2 FYNNEI. The CDR3 runs 15 residues. V was cut by 4 bases and J by 3 bases, with 10 bases left in between. The CDR3 sequence is CASSGAQSYNSPLHF. DNA of the CDR3: TGTGCCAGCAGTGGGGCACAGAGCTATAATTCACCCCTCCACTTT.

The gene calls are TRBV20-1 and TRBJ2-2; 12 nucleotides match TRBD2. V lost 3 bases to trimming and J lost 0 bases; unmatched junction nucleotides: 8. Germline V lookup: CDR1 DFQATT, CDR2 SNEGSKA (reference sequence). There are 18 residues in the CDR3. For the CDR3, the DNA is TGCAGTGCTAGTCGGACTAGCGGGACGGGCGCGAACACCGGGGAGCTGTTTTTT. Translating gives CSASRTSGTGANTGELFF.

The chain recombines TRBV7-9 with TRBJ2-5; D perhaps matches TRBD1 (7 bases). CDR1 and CDR2 from the germline V gene are SEHNR and FQNEAQ (reference sequence). This CDR3 has 15 residues. Trimming left V 7 bases short and J 4 bases short, with 19 bases between. In nucleotides, the CDR3 is TGTGCCAGCACGCTACAGGGGTACGGGGGAGAGACCCAGTACTTC. Its protein is CASTLQGYGGETQYF.

The CDR3 loop is CASSPKTSGGTRAYEQYF. The CDR3 DNA reads TGTGCCAGCAGCCCCAAGACTAGCGGGGGTACTAGAGCCTACGAGCAGTACTTC. The chain is built from TRBV3-1 (or the pseudogene TRBV3-2) and TRBJ2-7; TRBD2 agrees at 12 bases. V trimming: 4 bases; J trimming: 2 bases; junction bases outside the gene matches: 12. Germline assignment: CDR1 LGHDT and CDR2 YNNKEL (reference sequence). The CDR3 has 18 residues.

The rearrangement links TRBV4-1 to TRBJ2-1, with 9 bases fitting TRBD2. CDR1 is MGHRA, CDR2 YSYEKL, per germline. The CDR3 runs 16 residues. Trimming took 1 base from V and 5 from J; bases not matched to a gene: 6. The CDR3: CASSQVGASGNNEQFF. CDR3 in DNA: TGCGCCAGCAGCCAAGTTGGGGCTAGCGGGAACAATGAGCAGTTCTTC.

The CDR3 loop reads CAISGPRQAGYTF. CDR3 in DNA: TGTGCCATCAGTGGACCAAGACAGGCTGGCTACACCTTC. The rearrangement joins TRBV10-3 to TRBJ1-2; a weak D match, TRBD1 (6 bases). This CDR3 is built from 13 residues. Germline V lookup: CDR1 ENHRY, CDR2 SYGVKD. V shed 4 bases and J shed 7 bases, with 13 bases lying between them.

This sequence joins TRBV28 and TRBJ1-1; the D gene is possibly TRBD1 (6 bases). Looked up from germline, CDR1 is MDHEN and CDR2 is SYDVKM. There are 13 residues in the CDR3. Trimming pared 8 bases from V and 5 bases from J, leaving 15 bases between. The CDR3 loop reads CASRTVQRTEAFF. Here the CDR3 DNA reads TGTGCCAGCCGGACAGTTCAAAGGACTGAAGCTTTCTTT.

The gene calls are TRBV7-9 and TRBJ2-3, with TRBD2 identical over 7 bases. The CDR3 has 15 amino acids. CDR1 is SEHNR, CDR2 FQNEAQ, per germline (reference sequence). J gave up 4 bases and V 1 base, and 5 bases lay outside the gene matches. CDR3 sequence reads: CASSLGSGAADTQYF. CDR3 in DNA: TGTGCCAGCAGCTTAGGGAGCGGGGCGGCAGATACGCAGTATTTT. Looking up the rest from reference TRBV7-9 and TRBJ2-3 gives the full variable domain: DTGVSQNPRHKITKRGQNVTFRCDPISEHNRLYWYRQTLGQGPEFLTYFQNEAQLEKSRLLSDRFSAERPKGSFSTLEIQRTEQGDSAMYLCASSLGSGAADTQYFGPGTRLTVL.

This clone was recorded once. The chain uses TRBV11-2 and TRBJ2-2; 7 nucleotides agree with TRBD2. This CDR3 comprises 17 residues. Losses at the gene ends were 4 bases for V and 5 bases for J; bases not matched to a gene: 13. Germline-derived CDR1 and CDR2 are SGHAT and FQNNGV. CDR3 DNA sequence: TGTGCCAGCAGCTCCCCCCGGGGAGGGTTGGGGACCGGGGAGCTGTTTTTT. Translated, it gives CASSSPRGGLGTGELFF.

V and J are TRBV10-3 and TRBJ1-1; TRBD1 agrees at 7 bases. V dropped 0 bases and J dropped 1; count of bases not matched to a gene: 5. CDR1 and CDR2 from the germline V gene are ENHRY and SYGVKD. CDR3 size: 16 residues. CDR3 sequence reads: CAISESTNRGNTEAFF. The CDR3 region has the DNA TGTGCCATCAGTGAGTCGACTAACAGGGGGAACACTGAAGCTTTCTTT.

This chain connects TRBV7-2 to TRBJ2-2; 7 bases fit TRBD1. The CDR3 consists of 13 residues. Trimming removed 5 bases from V and 6 bases from J; junction bases left unmatched: 3. Germline V gene data show CDR1 as SGHTA and CDR2 as FQGNSA. The CDR3, as DNA: TGTGCCAGCAGCACCAGGGGGTCCGGGGAGCTGTTTTTT. Translating it yields CASSTRGSGELFF.

The rearrangement joins TRBV20-1 to TRBJ2-7, with TRBD2 matching 13 bases. In germline, CDR1 is DFQATT, CDR2 SNEGSKA (reference sequence). The junction had 9 bases not matched to a gene; V was cut back by 3 bases and J by 1 base. The CDR3 spans 17 residues. For the CDR3, the DNA is TGCAGTGCTAGTGGGGGGACTAGCGGGGTGGGATCCTACGAGCAGTACTTC. Translating gives CSASGGTSGVGSYEQYF.

This rearrangement joins TRBV30 to TRBJ2-7; 7 bases are shared with TRBD1. CDR3 size: 16 residues. Germline V lookup: CDR1 GTSNPN, CDR2 SVGIG (reference sequence). The ends lost 2 bases at V and 3 bases at J; junction bases unmatched: 13. The CDR3, as DNA: TGTGCCTGGAGTCGACCCTACAGGGGCTTGGGCTACGAGCAGTACTTC. Its protein product is CAWSRPYRGLGYEQYF.

The V and J genes are TRBV2 and TRBJ2-3; D is perhaps TRBD2 (7 bases). Germline V lookup: CDR1 SNHLY, CDR2 FYNNEI. The CDR3 has 15 amino acids. The V end was cut by 6 bases, the J end by 7 bases, with 20 bases between. The CDR3: CASRRVRGLANTQYF. CDR3 DNA: TGTGCCAGCAGGCGGGTGCGGGGGCTCGCGAATACGCAGTATTTT.

The chain carries TRBV9 and TRBJ2-1; 7 nucleotides align to TRBD2. The V and J ends lost 0 bases and 6 bases, in that order; junction bases with no gene match: 6. CDR3 length equals 15 residues. Germline lookup yields CDR1 SGDLS and CDR2 YYNGEE. This CDR3 is CASSVAGRGGNEQFF. In DNA form, the CDR3 reads TGTGCCAGCAGCGTAGCTGGGAGGGGCGGCAATGAGCAGTTCTTC.

The rearrangement joins TRBV7-9 to TRBJ2-1; perhaps TRBD2 as D (5 bases). Germline loops: CDR1 SEHNR, CDR2 FQNEAQ (reference sequence). Trimming took 5 bases from V and 5 from J, leaving 13 bases between them. The CDR3 has 14 residues. CDR3 sequence reads: CASSHGGNHNEQFF. The CDR3 DNA reads as TGTGCCAGCAGCCACGGAGGCAACCACAATGAGCAGTTCTTC.